The TCR beta chain described here comes from a study of spatial heterogeneity in lung cancer. Study summary: Across the raw uncorrected reads, a unique TCR and UMI combination was observed, on average, more than ten times.

A unique molecular identifier was carried by every single TCR cDNA molecule. TCRdb passed the 5' RACE reads through MiXCR, listing each CDR3 protein once. The sample comprises 8,200 or so distinct CDR3 sequences, approximately 9.8% of which are singletons, and about 24% rests with the top ten. As for time point: sample taken at primary tumor resection. Whole RNA, which was extracted from tumor, nontumor lung tissue or frozen PBMC, was sequenced without any cell sorting. Within the sample, this clonotype is medium-sized. Germline V CDR1 and CDR2: SNHLY, FYNNEI. This CDR3 has 13 amino acids. The V gene lost 6 bases and the J gene lost 2 bases, with 9 bases spanning the gap.

The starting material was normal lung tissue next to the tumor, obtained at surgery. This receptor was identified in a male donor with early-stage non-small cell lung cancer. The chain uses TRBV2 and TRBJ2-3, with D perhaps matching TRBD1 (5 bases). CDR3 residues: CASRTDNTDTQYF. DNA of the CDR3: TGTGCCAGCAGGACAGATAACACAGATACGCAGTATTTT.